These 10 T cell receptor beta chains came from one sample sequenced in a study of graft-versus-host responses after intestinal transplantation. Produced via immunoSEQ multiplex PCR; TCRdb's table is partial and in-frame only. The sample comprises tens of thousands of clones, approximately 95% of which are singletons, and 0.45% to 0.6% rests with the top ten. No antigens are known for them. This specimen consisted of unstimulated CD8+ T cells sorted from spleen or lymph node cells, obtained before intestinal transplant. The source of these receptors is a human donor who received an intestinal transplant.

CDR3 residues: CAWSVGLAGNTGELFF. The CDR3 region has the DNA TGTGCCTGGAGTGTAGGACTAGCGGGGAACACCGGGGAGCTGTTTTTT. The chain joins TRBV30 to TRBJ2-2; TRBD2 matches 11 bases. CDR1 is GTSNPN and CDR2 is SVGIG in the germline V gene (reference sequence). V shed 0 bases, J shed 1 base, and the junction held 1 base outside the gene matches. The CDR3 has 16 residues.

This chain joins TRBV7-9 and TRBJ2-3; D gene uncertain. This CDR3 is 13 amino acids long. From germline, CDR1 is SEHNR and CDR2 FQNEAQ (reference sequence). Trimming took off 4 bases at V and 6 bases at J, with 11 bases between the two ends. CDR3 region: CASSSPFEDTQYF. The CDR3 DNA reads TGTGCCAGCAGCTCCCCATTCGAGGATACGCAGTATTTT.

The chain links TRBV11-2 to TRBJ2-7; TRBD2 agrees at 8 bases. The CDR3 is 19 amino acids. The J segment lost 3 bases and the V segment lost 3 bases, leaving 19 bases of the junction unmatched. The germline gives CDR1 SGHAT, CDR2 FQNNGV. The CDR3 protein is CASSFLIRASGPSIYEQYF. The CDR3 coding sequence is TGTGCCAGCAGCTTCCTGATTCGAGCTAGCGGGCCCAGTATCTACGAGCAGTACTTC.

The chain uses TRBV9 and TRBJ2-1; 11 bases are shared with TRBD2. This CDR3 spans 15 amino acids. CDR1 is SGDLS, CDR2 YYNGEE, per germline. V was pared by 4 bases and J by 6 bases, with 6 bases of the junction left unmatched. The CDR3 bases are TGTGCCAGCAGCTGGGGACTAGCGGTGGGCAATGAGCAGTTCTTC. This translates into CASSWGLAVGNEQFF.

V is TRBV30 and J is TRBJ2-7; tentatively, D is TRBD1 (6 bases). Trimming shortened V by 1 base and J by 1 base, and 17 bases separated the two germline ends. The CDR3 has 16 residues. Germline V gene sequence: CDR1 GTSNPN, CDR2 SVGIG (reference sequence). CDR3 bases: TGTGCCTGGAGTGCGCCCCGGGACACTAATTCCTACGAGCAGTACTTC. Translating gives CAWSAPRDTNSYEQYF.

This chain joins TRBV19 and TRBJ1-2; D ambiguous. In germline, CDR1 is LNHDA, CDR2 SQIVND (reference sequence). V was pared by 3 bases and J by 4 bases, with 15 bases between. This CDR3 region has 15 residues. For the CDR3, the DNA is TGTGCCAGTAGTATTTGGGCCGAAGATGGCTATGGCTACACCTTC. This encodes CASSIWAEDGYGYTF. The full variable domain, completed using reference TRBV19 and TRBJ1-2, is DGGITQSPKYLFRKEGQNVTLSCEQNLNHDAMYWYRQDPGQGLRLIYYSQIVNDFQKGDIAEGYSVSREKKESFPLTVTSAQKNPTAFYLCASSIWAEDGYGYTFGSGTRLTVV.

This clone was seen only a few times. V and J are TRBV6-1 and TRBJ1-2; D is perhaps TRBD1 (5 bases). With 1 base removed from V and 2 bases from J, the gap between germline ends came to 17 bases. The CDR3 has 17 amino acids. Germline V CDR1 and CDR2: MNHNS, SASEGT. CDR3 residues: CASSEVGGRGVNYGYTF. The CDR3 nucleotides read TGTGCCAGCAGTGAAGTGGGGGGTCGGGGAGTGAACTATGGCTACACCTTC.

The chain carries TRBV14 and TRBJ1-2; D is undetermined. The CDR3 has 15 amino acids. Germline V gene sequence: CDR1 SGHDN, CDR2 FVKESK. The germline V and J ends were trimmed by 0 bases and 8 bases, with 16 bases remaining between them. The chain's CDR3 is CASSQDLRGYLGYTF. The CDR3 DNA reads TGTGCCAGCAGCCAAGATCTTAGAGGGTATCTCGGCTACACCTTC.

The J gene is TRBJ2-7, the V gene TRBV7-9; 9 nucleotides match TRBD2. Per germline, CDR1 SEHNR and CDR2 FQNEAQ (reference sequence). CDR3 length equals 18 residues. The V segment lost 5 bases and the J segment 3 bases; nucleotides outside the gene matches: 17. The CDR3, as DNA: TGTGCCAGCAGCCAAGCGCGGGAGGGAGCGGGGGGAATCTACGAGCAGTACTTC. The encoded protein is CASSQAREGAGGIYEQYF.

For this clone: A junction end diverges from the germline sequence, so it may reflect a read error. V is TRBV5-1 and J is TRBJ2-5; perhaps TRBD1 as D (7 bases). The CDR3 is made up of 15 amino acids. Germline V CDR1 and CDR2: SGHRS, YFSETQ. CDR3 in amino acids: CASSLLTGRQGTQYF. CDR3 bases: TGCGCCAGCAGCCTACTGACAGGGAGGCAAGGGACCCAGTACTTC.